One sample yielded the 32 T cell receptor beta chains listed below, sequenced in a study of CD8 T cells in Susac syndrome. RNA totalling about 0.45 to 1 ug underwent reverse transcription with random hexamers. TCRdb re-called the immunoSEQ multiplex PCR reads through MiXCR, storing one row per CDR3 protein. The sample lists about 84,000 distinct CDR3 sequences, 90% to 97% occurring once. What was sequenced was CD8+ T cells from PBMCs. The receptors here all came from a human donor with Susac syndrome.

This chain uses TRBV29-1 with TRBJ2-5, with D hard to call. In germline, CDR1 is SQVTM, CDR2 ANQGSEA. The CDR3 consists of 12 residues. V shed 1 base and J shed 5 bases, with 8 bases lying between them. CDR3 in amino acids: CSVEAGPETQYF. The CDR3 bases are TGCAGCGTTGAAGCGGGTCCGGAGACCCAGTACTTC. The whole variable domain, remainder taken from reference TRBV29-1 and TRBJ2-5, is SAVISQKPSRDICQRGTSLTIQCQVDSQVTMMFWYRQQPGQSLTLIATANQGSEATYESGFVIDKFPISRPNLTFSTLTVSNMSPEDSSIYLCSVEAGPETQYFGPGTRLLVL.

The gene calls are TRBV10-3 and TRBJ2-1, with D perhaps matching TRBD2 (5 bases). CDR3 length: 16 amino acids. Deletions cut 0 bases from V and 0 bases from J, with 9 bases between. Germline V lookup: CDR1 ENHRY, CDR2 SYGVKD. The CDR3 sequence is CAISESMAGSYNEQFF. CDR3 nucleotide sequence: TGTGCCATCAGTGAGTCGATGGCGGGCTCCTACAATGAGCAGTTCTTC.

This chain connects TRBV5-1 to TRBJ2-1; D perhaps matches TRBD2 (6 bases). Trimming shortened V by 3 bases and J by 4 bases, and 11 bases separated the two germline ends. The CDR3 consists of 14 residues. Germline values: CDR1 SGHRS, CDR2 YFSETQ. CDR3: CASSSGLTYNEQFF. Written as DNA, the CDR3 is TGCGCCAGCAGCTCGGGACTCACTTACAATGAGCAGTTCTTC.

The rearrangement uses TRBV4-1 and TRBJ2-5, with D possibly being TRBD1 or TRBD2 (5 bases each). The V gene lost 4 bases and the J gene lost 5 bases, with 8 bases spanning the gap. This CDR3 is built from 12 residues. From germline, CDR1 is MGHRA and CDR2 YSYEKL. The CDR3 DNA reads as TGCGCCAGCAGCCCCGAGGGGGAGACCCAGTACTTC. Its protein is CASSPEGETQYF.

The V and J genes are TRBV27 and TRBJ1-2; TRBD1 might be the D (5 bases). The V end was cut by 3 bases, the J end by 5 bases, with 10 bases between. This CDR3 has 13 amino acids. CDR1 is MNHEY and CDR2 is SMNVEV in the germline V gene (reference sequence). The CDR3 reads CASSLGPGYGYTF. For the CDR3, the DNA is TGTGCCAGCAGTTTGGGACCGGGGTATGGCTACACCTTC.

This chain uses TRBV5-4 with TRBJ2-3; no clear D. Germline V gene data show CDR1 as SGHNT and CDR2 as YYREEE (reference sequence). V was cut by 1 base and J by 5 bases, with 8 bases left in between. The CDR3 runs 13 residues. The CDR3 DNA reads as TGTGCCAGCAGCTTGATCCTTGGAGATACGCAGTATTTT. Protein: CASSLILGDTQYF.

The J gene is TRBJ1-1, the V gene TRBV2; D gene uncertain. The CDR3 consists of 13 residues. The germline CDR1 and CDR2 sequences are SNHLY and FYNNEI. Trimming took 8 bases from V and 1 from J, leaving 11 bases between them. CDR3 nucleotides: TGTGCCAGCTTAAGTCCCCCGAACACTGAAGCTTTCTTT. This sequence encodes CASLSPPNTEAFF.

This clonotype came up once. The chain links TRBV29-1 to TRBJ2-4; D is ambiguous. This CDR3 comprises 13 residues. Germline loops: CDR1 SQVTM, CDR2 ANQGSEA. With 5 bases removed from V and 4 bases from J, the gap between germline ends came to 12 bases. The CDR3 spells CSVIGLGKNIQYF. CDR3 DNA: TGCAGCGTTATCGGGTTGGGGAAAAACATTCAGTACTTC. The full variable domain, completed using reference TRBV29-1 and TRBJ2-4, is SAVISQKPSRDICQRGTSLTIQCQVDSQVTMMFWYRQQPGQSLTLIATANQGSEATYESGFVIDKFPISRPNLTFSTLTVSNMSPEDSSIYLCSVIGLGKNIQYFGAGTRLSVL.

The chain employs TRBV30 and TRBJ1-1; D is undetermined. Deletions cut 4 bases from V and 6 bases from J, with 12 bases between. Germline loops: CDR1 GTSNPN, CDR2 SVGIG (reference sequence). The CDR3 runs to 12 residues. CDR3 coding DNA: TGTGCCTGGAACATGGAGGGCTCTGAAGCTTTCTTT. The encoded protein is CAWNMEGSEAFF.

V and J are TRBV11-1 and TRBJ2-2; 8 bases map to TRBD2. This CDR3 region has 19 residues. The V and J ends lost 1 base and 0 bases, in that order; junction bases with no gene match: 10. Germline assignment: CDR1 SGHAT and CDR2 FQDESV (reference sequence). This CDR3 reads CASSLGVTSGLPNTGELFF. Here the CDR3 DNA reads TGTGCCAGCAGCTTAGGGGTAACTAGCGGTTTACCGAACACCGGGGAGCTGTTTTTT.

This rearrangement joins TRBV12-3 or TRBV12-4 to TRBJ2-1, with 8 bases matching TRBD2. This CDR3 spans 15 amino acids. V shed 4 bases and J 4 bases; nucleotides not matched to a gene: 6. CDR3 residues: CASSSTSEIYNEQFF. Written as DNA, the CDR3 is TGTGCCAGCAGTTCGACTAGCGAGATTTACAATGAGCAGTTCTTC.

This clonotype appeared once. V and J are TRBV9 and TRBJ1-6, with a possible D match to TRBD1 (5 bases). V shed 1 base and J shed 0 bases, with 11 bases lying between them. This CDR3 contains 17 residues. From germline, CDR1 is SGDLS and CDR2 YYNGEE. The CDR3 loop is CASSVWDWSSYNSPLHF. For the CDR3, the DNA is TGTGCCAGCAGCGTATGGGACTGGAGCTCCTATAATTCACCCCTCCACTTT. The variable domain in full, with the rest retrieved from reference TRBV9 and TRBJ1-6, is DSGVTQTPKHLITATGQRVTLRCSPRSGDLSVYWYQQSLDQGLQFLIQYYNGEERAKGNILERFSAQQFPDLHSELNLSSLELGDSALYFCASSVWDWSSYNSPLHFGNGTRLTVT.

This clonotype has more than one count but fewer than ten. The V and J genes are TRBV9 and TRBJ2-7; 14 bases match TRBD2. The CDR3 consists of 16 residues. After removal of 0 bases from V and 5 bases from J, the junction contained 4 bases not matched to a gene. Germline V lookup: CDR1 SGDLS, CDR2 YYNGEE. CDR3 in amino acids: CASSVGEGLAGDEQYF. In nucleotides, the CDR3 is TGTGCCAGCAGCGTAGGGGAGGGACTAGCGGGAGACGAGCAGTACTTC.

The chain couples TRBV6-5 to TRBJ1-1, with TRBD1 identical over 11 bases. CDR3 size: 17 residues. Germline trimming cut 2 bases from V and 3 bases from J; bases unmatched to any gene: 8. Germline V CDR1 and CDR2: MNHEY, SVGAGI. CDR3 nucleotide sequence: TGTGCCAGCAGTTACCCTGGGACAGGGGGAGCCGACACTGAAGCTTTCTTT. Translated: CASSYPGTGGADTEAFF.

The chain is built from TRBV20-1 and TRBJ2-1; 10 bases line up with TRBD2. This CDR3 region has 19 residues. V shed 7 bases, J shed 9 bases, and the junction held 27 bases outside the gene matches. Germline V gene sequence: CDR1 DFQATT, CDR2 SNEGSKA (reference sequence). DNA for the CDR3: TGCAGTGGATCCCTTTTCACCCCCCGTCAAACTAGCGGGATTGGTGAGCAGTTCTTC. Residues: CSGSLFTPRQTSGIGEQFF.

The CDR3 coding sequence is TGCGCCAGCAGCCAGGACAGGGGAGATGGCTACACCTTC. Encoded protein: CASSQDRGDGYTF. This chain joins TRBV4-1 and TRBJ1-2; 9 positions match TRBD1. Trimming took 3 bases from V and 6 from J; bases not matched to a gene: 2. This CDR3 region has 13 residues. The V gene's germline CDR1 is MGHRA and CDR2 YSYEKL.

The sample holds a few counts of this clonotype. The chain uses TRBV25-1 and TRBJ1-1; D unclear. The CDR3 is 13 residues long. CDR1 and CDR2 (germline): MGHDK, SYGVNS. V lost 1 base, J lost 4 bases, and 7 bases lay in between. As DNA, the CDR3 is TGTGCCAGCAGTGAATGGGAGGGCACTGAAGCTTTCTTT. Its protein is CASSEWEGTEAFF.

This rearrangement joins TRBV7-9 to TRBJ2-1; D is perhaps TRBD2 (6 bases). The CDR3 extends over 13 amino acids. Looked up from germline, CDR1 is SEHNR and CDR2 is FQNEAQ (reference sequence). V shed 8 bases and J shed 8 bases, with 16 bases lying between them. CDR3: CASGDGRLYEQFF. The CDR3 DNA is TGTGCCAGCGGGGACGGGAGACTATATGAGCAGTTCTTC.

The chain carries TRBV29-1 and TRBJ2-1; 9 bases map to TRBD2. This CDR3 is 14 amino acids long. J was trimmed by 9 bases and V by 4 bases; bases with no gene match: 10. The germline CDR1 and CDR2 sequences are SQVTM and ANQGSEA. CDR3 protein: CSVATSGLTGEQFF. CDR3 coding DNA: TGCAGCGTTGCCACTAGCGGGCTTACGGGTGAGCAGTTCTTC.

As concerns this clonotype: One end of the junction varies from germline; a read error may be responsible. The chain combines TRBV7-7 with TRBJ2-1; 8 bases fit TRBD1. Germline V gene lookup returns CDR1 SSHAT and CDR2 FNYEAQ (reference sequence). This CDR3 has 15 residues. The CDR3 loop is CASSLDRGAYNEQFF. In DNA, the CDR3 is TGTGCTAGCAGCCTCGACAGGGGCGCCTACAATGAGCAGTTCTTC.

The chain recombines TRBV6-5 with TRBJ1-1; 8 nucleotides align to TRBD1. CDR3 size: 14 residues. CDR1 and CDR2 from the germline V gene are MNHEY and SVGAGI. J gave up 2 bases and V 3 bases, and 2 bases lay outside the gene matches. The DNA for the CDR3 is TGTGCCAGCAGTTATCAGGGGGCAAACACTGAAGCTTTCTTT. Encoded protein: CASSYQGANTEAFF.

The chain recombines TRBV2 with TRBJ2-1, with D unclear. Trimming shortened V by 3 bases and J by 7 bases, and 10 bases separated the two germline ends. This CDR3 spans 13 amino acids. Germline CDR1 and CDR2: SNHLY and FYNNEI. Here the CDR3 DNA reads TGTGCCAGCAGTGACCCCGAAGGGAATGAGCAGTTCTTC. Amino acids: CASSDPEGNEQFF.

This clonotype occurred once. The chain employs TRBV7-8 and TRBJ2-6; D might be TRBD1 (6 bases). V lost 3 bases to trimming and J lost 0 bases, with 12 bases between them. This CDR3 is 17 amino acids long. Germline V gene sequence: CDR1 SGHVS, CDR2 FQNEAQ. Here the CDR3 DNA reads TGTGCCAGCAGCTTTCAGGGGATTTACTCTGGGGCCAACGTCCTGACTTTC. Translated, it gives CASSFQGIYSGANVLTF. The full variable domain, in which reference TRBV7-8 and TRBJ2-6 provide the parts outside the CDR3, is GAGVSQSPRYKVAKRGQDVALRCDPISGHVSLFWYQQALGQGPEFLTYFQNEAQLDKSGLPSDRFFAERPEGSVSTLKIQRTQQEDSAVYLCASSFQGIYSGANVLTFGAGSRLTVL.

The gene calls are TRBV27 and TRBJ1-6; possibly TRBD1 for D (6 bases). V was clipped by 6 bases and J by 9 bases, with 18 bases between them. This CDR3 is built from 15 residues. Germline CDR1 MNHEY, CDR2 SMNVEV (reference sequence). The CDR3 here is CASSDSTGGGSPLHF. CDR3 nucleotide sequence: TGTGCCAGCAGCGATTCGACAGGTGGGGGTTCACCCCTCCACTTT.

CDR3 sequence: CSAGNLEGDAYNEQFF. The CDR3 coding sequence is TGCAGTGCTGGAAACCTGGAGGGTGATGCCTACAATGAGCAGTTCTTC. J is TRBJ2-1 and V is TRBV20-1; D might be TRBD2 (6 bases). Germline lookup yields CDR1 DFQATT and CDR2 SNEGSKA (reference sequence). The CDR3 is made up of 16 amino acids. The germline V and J ends were trimmed by 5 bases and 2 bases, with 19 bases remaining between them.

This chain links TRBV7-9 with TRBJ1-1; D uncertain. The germline CDR1 and CDR2 sequences are SEHNR and FQNEAQ (reference sequence). The CDR3 consists of 13 residues. V was cut by 6 bases and J by 0 bases, with 8 bases left in between. CDR3 amino acids: CASSSELNTEAFF. For the CDR3, the DNA is TGTGCCAGCAGTTCAGAGTTGAACACTGAAGCTTTCTTT. The full variable domain, with the rest looked up from reference TRBV7-9 and TRBJ1-1, is DTGVSQNPRHKITKRGQNVTFRCDPISEHNRLYWYRQTLGQGPEFLTYFQNEAQLEKSRLLSDRFSAERPKGSFSTLEIQRTEQGDSAMYLCASSSELNTEAFFGQGTRLTVV.

The chain is built from TRBV7-3 and TRBJ1-2; D might be TRBD1 (6 bases). The germline V gene has CDR1 SGHTA and CDR2 FQGTGA. V gave up 5 bases and J gave up 6 bases, with 13 bases separating them. The CDR3 sequence is 13 residues long. CDR3 in amino acids: CASSPVGGDGYTF. CDR3 sequence (DNA): TGTGCCAGCAGCCCCGTGGGGGGCGATGGCTACACCTTC.

This rearrangement joins TRBV6-5 to TRBJ2-1; D is tentatively TRBD1 or TRBD2 (6 bases each). This CDR3 contains 14 residues. The germline CDR1 and CDR2 sequences are MNHEY and SVGAGI. V gave up 7 bases and J gave up 4 bases, with 14 bases separating them. The CDR3 loop is CASTLRGAYNEQFF. DNA of the CDR3: TGTGCCAGCACCTTAAGGGGGGCTTACAATGAGCAGTTCTTC.

This clonotype was counted a single time. The chain combines TRBV29-1 with TRBJ2-7; maybe TRBD2 (5 bases). V was pared by 4 bases and J by 0 bases, with 22 bases between. CDR3 length equals 17 residues. CDR1 SQVTM and CDR2 ANQGSEA come from the germline V gene. The CDR3 spells CSVVDPGNKGLSYEQYF. The CDR3 DNA reads TGCAGCGTTGTAGACCCGGGGAACAAGGGCCTCTCCTACGAGCAGTACTTC.

The chain recombines TRBV29-1 with TRBJ1-1, with a tentative D call TRBD1 (6 bases). The CDR3 is 13 amino acids. CDR1 is SQVTM, CDR2 ANQGSEA, per germline. The V end lost 2 bases, the J end lost 3 bases, and 10 bases lay between the germline ends. CDR3 sequence (DNA): TGCAGCGTTGAACAGGGGAAGTACACTGAAGCTTTCTTT. Its protein is CSVEQGKYTEAFF. The full variable domain, in which reference TRBV29-1 and TRBJ1-1 provide the parts outside the CDR3, is SAVISQKPSRDICQRGTSLTIQCQVDSQVTMMFWYRQQPGQSLTLIATANQGSEATYESGFVIDKFPISRPNLTFSTLTVSNMSPEDSSIYLCSVEQGKYTEAFFGQGTRLTVV.

V usage is TRBV24-1 and J usage is TRBJ2-2; 7 bases are a match to TRBD1. Trimming took 3 bases from V and 4 from J; bases not matched to a gene: 4. Germline loops: CDR1 KGHDR, CDR2 SFDVKD. CDR3 length equals 15 residues. CDR3 protein: CATSDPDRATGELFF. In nucleotides, the CDR3 is TGTGCCACCAGTGATCCTGACAGGGCCACCGGGGAGCTGTTTTTT.

The V call is TRBV20-1, the J call TRBJ2-7; D may be TRBD2 (7 bases). Trimming removed 7 bases from V and 2 bases from J, with 15 bases in between. This CDR3 comprises 13 residues. Germline-derived CDR1 and CDR2 are DFQATT and SNEGSKA (reference sequence). As DNA, the CDR3 is TGCAGTGTTCCGAGCGGGGACACCTACGAGCAGTACGTC. This translates into CSVPSGDTYEQYV.